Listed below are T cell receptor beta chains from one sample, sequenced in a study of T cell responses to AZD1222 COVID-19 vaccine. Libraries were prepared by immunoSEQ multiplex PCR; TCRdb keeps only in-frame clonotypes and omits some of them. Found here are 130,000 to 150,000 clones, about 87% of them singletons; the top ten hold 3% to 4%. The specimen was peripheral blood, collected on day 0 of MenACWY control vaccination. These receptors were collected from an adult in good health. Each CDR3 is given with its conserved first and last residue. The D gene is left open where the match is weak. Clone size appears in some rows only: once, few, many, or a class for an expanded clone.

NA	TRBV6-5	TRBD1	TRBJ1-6	CASSRQGRHNSPLHF	TGTGCCAGCAGTCGACAGGGCCGACATAATTCACCCCTCCACTTT
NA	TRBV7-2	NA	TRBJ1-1	CASSLKVGGNTEAFF	TGTGCCAGCAGCTTAAAGGTTGGGGGGAACACTGAAGCTTTCTTT
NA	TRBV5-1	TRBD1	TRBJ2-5	CASNGGQGREETQYF	TGCGCCAGCAATGGGGGACAGGGGCGGGAAGAGACCCAGTACTTC
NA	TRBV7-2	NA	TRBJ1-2	CASSLSAGGGYTF	TGTGCCAGCAGCTTGAGCGCGGGTGGCGGCTACACCTTC
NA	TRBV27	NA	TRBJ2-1	CASSILRGEQFF	TGTGCCAGCAGTATACTCAGGGGAGAGCAGTTCTTC
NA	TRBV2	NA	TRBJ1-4	CATSGTTNEKLFF	TGTGCCACCAGCGGGACAACTAATGAAAAACTGTTTTTT
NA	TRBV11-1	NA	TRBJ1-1	CASTLAGENTEAFF	TGTGCCAGCACTTTGGCGGGCGAGAACACTGAAGCTTTCTTT
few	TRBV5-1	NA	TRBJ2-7	CASSLEEGPSYEQYF	TGCGCCAGCAGCTTGGAGGAGGGGCCCTCCTACGAGCAGTACTTC
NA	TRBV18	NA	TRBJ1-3	CASSPQGTGNTIYF	TGTGCCAGCTCACCACAGGGTACTGGAAACACCATATATTTT
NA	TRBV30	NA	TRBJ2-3	CAWSGAGRSTDTQYF	TGTGCCTGGAGTGGGGCAGGGAGAAGCACAGATACGCAGTATTTT
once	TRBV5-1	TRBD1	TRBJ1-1	CASSSEDRVVDLSDTEAFF	TGCGCCAGCAGCTCCGAGGACAGGGTCGTCGACTTGAGCGACACTGAAGCTTTCTTT
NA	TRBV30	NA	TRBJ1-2	CAWSLQRFGYTF	TGTGCCTGGAGCCTCCAGAGGTTTGGCTACACCTTC
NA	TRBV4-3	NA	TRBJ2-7	CASSQDLGTAEYEQYF	TGCGCCAGCAGCCAAGATCTAGGGACTGCCGAGTACGAGCAGTACTTC
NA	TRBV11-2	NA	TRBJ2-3	CASSYGTGSTDTQYF	TGTGCCAGCAGCTACGGGACTGGTAGCACAGATACGCAGTATTTT
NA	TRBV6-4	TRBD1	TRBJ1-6	CAGEPTGDSPLHF	TGTGCCGGGGAACCGACAGGGGACTCACCCCTCCACTTT
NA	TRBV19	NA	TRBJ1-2	CASSMAGLGYGYTF	TGTGCCAGTAGTATGGCGGGTCTAGGTTATGGCTACACCTTC
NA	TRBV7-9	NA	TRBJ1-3	CASSLLTRNSGNTIYF	TGTGCCAGCAGCTTATTGACGCGGAACTCTGGAAACACCATATATTTT
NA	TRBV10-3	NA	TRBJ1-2	CAISVPAGTSNYGYTF	TGTGCCATCAGTGTCCCCGCCGGAACGTCTAACTATGGCTACACCTTC
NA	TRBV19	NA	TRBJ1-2	CASSPWGEVNGYTF	TGTGCCAGTTCCCCATGGGGAGAGGTGAATGGCTACACCTTC
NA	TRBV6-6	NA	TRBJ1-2	CASRPPGSYYGYTF	TGTGCCAGCAGGCCACCAGGGAGTTACTATGGCTACACCTTC
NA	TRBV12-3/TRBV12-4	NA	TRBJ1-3	CASTRDIGNTIYF	TGTGCCAGCACCCGGGACATCGGGAACACCATATATTTT
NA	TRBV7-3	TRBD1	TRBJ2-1	CASSLIPGQGPGEQFF	TGTGCCAGCAGCTTAATCCCGGGACAGGGGCCAGGGGAGCAGTTCTTC
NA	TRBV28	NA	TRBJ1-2	CASSPEPDGYTF	TGTGCCAGCAGTCCGGAACCGGATGGCTACACCTTC
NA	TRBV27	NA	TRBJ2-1	CASSSRQHTYNEQFF	TGTGCCAGCAGTTCAAGACAGCATACCTACAATGAGCAGTTCTTC
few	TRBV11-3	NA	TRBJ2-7	CASSLDLGGATPEQYF	TGTGCCAGCAGCTTAGATTTGGGGGGCGCAACCCCCGAGCAGTACTTC
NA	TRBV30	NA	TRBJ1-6	CAWSVEGEVSPLHF	TGTGCCTGGAGTGTGGAAGGGGAGGTTTCACCCCTCCACTTT
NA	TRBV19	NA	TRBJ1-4	CASTRGVLTDEKLFF	TGTGCCAGTACCCGGGGGGTCCTCACTGATGAAAAACTGTTTTTT
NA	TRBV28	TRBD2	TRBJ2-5	CASTLVRSGRETQYF	TGTGCCAGCACCCTAGTCCGTAGCGGGAGGGAGACCCAGTACTTC
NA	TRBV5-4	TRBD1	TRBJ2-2	CASSLGIGQGARTGELFF	TGTGCCAGCAGCTTGGGAATAGGACAGGGGGCGAGAACCGGGGAGCTGTTTTTT